Sequencing of this TCR beta chain was carried out in a study of CD8+ T cells in alopecia areata. On the study more broadly: Female C3H/HeJ recipients aged about 6-11 weeks got skin from C3H/HeJ graft donors aged roughly 6-12 months that had spontaneous alopecia.

Findings and limits, study-wide: Higher clonality was seen in lesional scalp than in normal scalp, especially in alopecia totalis/universalis.

This clone has more than one count but fewer than ten. What it binds is not known. The genes are named according to mouse. The read halts 4 residues ahead of the CDR3 end, with the missing end drawn from the germline J gene. The authors extracted RNA and reverse transcribed it into cDNA as the sequencing template. Sequenced by immunoSEQ multiplex PCR; TCRdb stores in-frame clones only, minus some. This sample carries over 250,000 clones, none of them present only once. Cells that came from pooled cutaneous lymph nodes were sorted using CD4, CD8alpha, NKG2D, NKG2ACE and other markers. The CDR3 is made up of 13 amino acids. The V end lost 5 bases, the J end lost 0 bases, and 5 bases lay between the germline ends. The V gene's germline CDR1 is SGHDT and CDR2 FRDEAV.

This rearrangement joins TRBV14 to TRBJ2-2; D remains ambiguous. The receptor comes from a C3H/HeJ mouse with alopecia areata. The MHC haplotype recorded for the strain is H2-k. The sequenced sample was CD4+ T cells sorted from a lymph node. The part of the CDR3 DNA that was read is TGTGCCAGCAGCCTCCCAAACACCGGG. Its translation is CASSLPNTG. The entire CDR3 protein reads CASSLPNTGQLYF.